Sequencing of this T cell receptor (beta chain) was carried out in a study of long-term antiretroviral therapy in people with HIV. Trimming cost V 4 bases and J 3 bases, with 9 bases left between them. CDR1 and CDR2 (germline): SNHLY, FYNNEI. The CDR3 runs 13 residues. For each donor, at least one pre-ART and at least two post-ART PBMC samples were available. At survey level, the immunoSEQ assay was run in its v3.0 version. Assay used: immunoSEQ multiplex PCR; TCRdb lists only in-frame clones, some missing. The table records 25,000 to 30,000 clones, approximately 81% of them present only once. The V gene is TRBV2, the J gene TRBJ1-1; D unresolved. The sequencing used unsorted PBMCs, collected 4.8 to 5 years after starting antiretroviral therapy. The TCR sequence derives from a man between 35 and 55 years old with HIV. CDR3 sequence reads: CASSGGAYTEAFF. CDR3 bases: TGTGCCAGCAGTGGAGGAGCCTACACTGAAGCTTTCTTT.